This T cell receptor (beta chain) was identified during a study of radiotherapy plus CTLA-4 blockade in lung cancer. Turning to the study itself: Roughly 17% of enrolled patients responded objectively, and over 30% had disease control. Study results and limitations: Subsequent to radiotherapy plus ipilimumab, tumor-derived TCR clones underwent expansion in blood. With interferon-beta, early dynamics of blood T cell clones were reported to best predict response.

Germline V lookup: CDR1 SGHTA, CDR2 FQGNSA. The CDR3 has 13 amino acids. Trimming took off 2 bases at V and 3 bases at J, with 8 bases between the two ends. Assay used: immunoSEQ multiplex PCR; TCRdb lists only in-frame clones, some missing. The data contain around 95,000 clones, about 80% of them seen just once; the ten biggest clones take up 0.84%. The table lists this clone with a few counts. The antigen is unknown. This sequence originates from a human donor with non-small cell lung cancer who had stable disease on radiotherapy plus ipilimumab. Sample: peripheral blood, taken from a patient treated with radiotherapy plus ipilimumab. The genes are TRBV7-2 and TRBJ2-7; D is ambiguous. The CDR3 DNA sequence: TGTGCCAGCAGCTTACCTAGACGCTACGAGCAGTACTTC. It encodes CASSLPRRYEQYF.